This entry concerns a single T cell receptor beta chain. Original processing methods: Scientists estimated how many nucleated cells there were by amplifying reference gene primers. Some clones are missing from TCRdb's copy, which holds only in-frame ones; the method was immunoSEQ multiplex PCR. V and J calls and clone size are copied from that table; D and trimming were computed from the DNA. The repertoire holds fewer than 150,000 clones, with roughly 85% as singletons. The sample is drawn from a study of blood T cell repertoires in COVID-19. The overall study: The United States, Italy and Spain were the sources of the acute and convalescent COVID-19 samples. T cells, B-cell-depleted T cells, or PBMCs provided the cDNA or gDNA that served as material.

Germline assignment: CDR1 SGHDN and CDR2 FVKESK. This CDR3 region has 12 residues. Trimming removed 2 bases at V and 7 bases at J, with 8 bases between. The chain combines TRBV14 with TRBJ1-2; D call uncertain. This clonotype was sampled from a man aged 50 to 59 with acute or convalescent COVID-19. Sequenced: peripheral blood. The CDR3 region is CASSQSDSGYTF. The CDR3 DNA is TGTGCCAGCAGCCAATCGGACTCTGGCTACACCTTC.